This TCR beta chain was found in a study of blood T cell repertoires in COVID-19. Study context: There were acute and convalescent COVID-19 samples, and they came from the United States, Italy and Spain. The cDNA or gDNA used as material had been derived from T cells, B-cell-depleted T cells, or PBMCs.

The CDR3 is 14 residues long. Trimming left V 2 bases short and J 7 bases short, with 14 bases between. The germline V gene encodes CDR1 MNHNY and CDR2 SVGAGI (reference sequence). Under the authors' procedure: It was from reference gene primer amplification that nucleated cell counts were estimated. Here immunoSEQ multiplex PCR was the method, and the copy in TCRdb shows in-frame clones only, minus some. That table gives V, J and clone size, and the DNA gave D and trimming. This table holds fewer than 80,000 clones, approximately 90% found once. The TCR comes from a man aged 25-45 years with acute or convalescent COVID-19. Sequenced: peripheral blood. This chain uses TRBV6-6 with TRBJ1-1; D uncertain. The CDR3 region is CASSYTLSQNEAFF. The CDR3 DNA reads TGTGCCAGCAGTTACACCCTTTCTCAGAATGAAGCTTTCTTT.